One sample yielded the 21 T cell receptor beta chains listed below, sequenced in a study of cytomegalovirus exposure and HLA in healthy donors. Method: immunoSEQ multiplex PCR; TCRdb's copy keeps in-frame clones and lacks some. Of 150,000 to 200,000 clones listed, roughly nine tenths are singletons. Sequenced input: PBMCs. The source is a woman aged 25-40 years in good health and CMV-seronegative.

The chain recombines TRBV7-9 with TRBJ2-5; D is perhaps TRBD1 (6 bases). The germline V gene encodes CDR1 SEHNR and CDR2 FQNEAQ (reference sequence). V gave up 5 bases and J gave up 1 base, with 11 bases separating them. The CDR3 is 14 amino acids. CDR3 DNA sequence: TGTGCCAGCAGCACCCGACAGGTCCAAGAGACCCAGTACTTC. Translated: CASSTRQVQETQYF.

The chain joins TRBV7-2 to TRBJ2-1; no definite D call. The CDR3 sequence is 15 residues long. Trimming shortened V by 5 bases and J by 0 bases, and 11 bases separated the two germline ends. Germline loops: CDR1 SGHTA, CDR2 FQGNSA. In nucleotides, the CDR3 is TGTGCCAGCAGCCGAACTCCGAGCTCCTACAATGAGCAGTTCTTC. This gives the protein CASSRTPSSYNEQFF.

V and J are TRBV2 and TRBJ1-2; 9 nucleotides agree with TRBD1. The junction had 9 bases not matched to a gene; V was cut back by 6 bases and J by 7 bases. This CDR3 is built from 14 residues. In germline, CDR1 is SNHLY, CDR2 FYNNEI. The CDR3 loop reads CASRRPGTGSGYTF. CDR3 nucleotides: TGTGCCAGCAGGAGGCCCGGGACAGGGAGTGGCTACACCTTC.

As DNA, the CDR3 is TGTGCCAGCAGCCAAGAGTCCTTAGAGGAGACCCAGTACTTC. Translating it yields CASSQESLEETQYF. The V call is TRBV14, the J call TRBJ2-5; no definite D call. Trimming left V 0 bases short and J 5 bases short, with 10 bases between. The CDR3 length is 14 residues. Germline CDR1 and CDR2: SGHDN and FVKESK.

This clone was seen a few times. CDR3 amino acids: CASSLLYEQYF. The DNA of the CDR3 is TGTGCCAGCAGCCTTCTCTACGAGCAGTACTTC. This chain links TRBV2 with TRBJ2-7; D unresolved. Germline-derived CDR1 and CDR2 are SNHLY and FYNNEI. V was pared by 6 bases and J by 3 bases, with 6 bases between. This CDR3 spans 11 amino acids.

This rearrangement joins TRBV23-1 to TRBJ2-7; TRBD1 matches at 12 bases. TRBV23-1 is treated as an ORF (open reading frame) with a function not yet certain. The length of the CDR3 is 20 residues. V was clipped by 4 bases and J by 0 bases; unmatched bases: 16. CDR3 DNA sequence: TGCGCCAGCAGTCCCCCCGGGACAGGGGGCAGAATGGCCAACTCCTACGAGCAGTACTTC. It yields the protein CASSPPGTGGRMANSYEQYF.

The chain couples TRBV6-5 to TRBJ1-1; possible D gene TRBD1, 5 bases. The V gene's germline CDR1 is MNHEY and CDR2 SVGAGI. V was shortened by 6 bases and J by 8 bases, with 16 bases between the two germline ends. The CDR3 consists of 13 residues. The CDR3 region has the DNA TGTGCCAGCAGCAGGGCAACACTTCGGGAAGCTTTCTTT. Translating gives CASSRATLREAFF.

This clone was seen only a few times. The chain carries TRBV28 and TRBJ2-3, with 11 bases aligning to TRBD2. The V segment lost 11 bases and the J segment 4 bases; nucleotides outside the gene matches: 8. The V gene's germline CDR1 is MDHEN and CDR2 SYDVKM. The CDR3 runs 14 residues. The CDR3 nucleotides are TGTGCCGGTACTAGCGGGAGCCTCGCAGATACGCAGTATTTT. As protein: CAGTSGSLADTQYF.

The rearrangement joins TRBV11-2 to TRBJ1-2, with TRBD1 identical over 8 bases. The CDR3 runs to 15 residues. V was clipped by 2 bases and J by 1 base; unmatched bases: 3. Germline CDR1 and CDR2: SGHAT and FQNNGV. CDR3 region: CASSLQGAVNYGYTF. CDR3 sequence (DNA): TGTGCCAGCAGCTTACAGGGGGCAGTTAACTATGGCTACACCTTC.

Here the CDR3 DNA reads TGCGCCAGCAGCCTCAGAACTAGCGGGTTGAGTGCAGATACGCAGTATTTT. This sequence encodes CASSLRTSGLSADTQYF. The chain recombines TRBV4-3 with TRBJ2-3, with 9 bases that match TRBD2. Germline V gene data show CDR1 as LGHNA and CDR2 as YSLEER. The V segment lost 4 bases and the J segment 4 bases; nucleotides outside the gene matches: 12. This CDR3 has 17 amino acids.

This chain uses TRBV9 with TRBJ2-2; 7 bases are a match to TRBD2. The junction had 5 bases not matched to a gene; V was cut back by 0 bases and J by 0 bases. The CDR3 spans 17 residues. Germline assignment: CDR1 SGDLS and CDR2 YYNGEE. The CDR3 DNA reads as TGTGCCAGCAGCGTAGACCTAGCGGAGCCGAACACCGGGGAGCTGTTTTTT. The encoded protein is CASSVDLAEPNTGELFF.

The J gene is TRBJ2-4, the V gene TRBV2; the D is unclear. This CDR3 is 13 amino acids long. V was pared by 6 bases and J by 7 bases, with 13 bases between. Germline CDR1 is SNHLY and CDR2 is FYNNEI. The CDR3 DNA reads as TGTGCCAGCAGCGACTCCCCTCGGAACATTCAGTACTTC. As protein: CASSDSPRNIQYF.

The rearrangement links TRBV30 to TRBJ1-3; D is perhaps TRBD1 (5 bases). The germline V and J ends were trimmed by 2 bases and 0 bases, with 11 bases remaining between them. The CDR3 totals 15 residues. Germline CDR1 and CDR2: GTSNPN and SVGIG (reference sequence). DNA of the CDR3: TGTGCCTGGAGTCCCGTTAGGGGCTCTGGAAACACCATATATTTT. Its protein is CAWSPVRGSGNTIYF.

This clone was detected many times. The genes are TRBV12-5 and TRBJ2-2; 10 bases match TRBD1. CDR1 is LGHNT and CDR2 is FRNRAP in the germline V gene. This CDR3 is built from 14 residues. V trimming: 8 bases; J trimming: 6 bases; junction bases outside the gene matches: 6. CDR3 bases: TGTGCTAGTCAAGGGACAGGGGCGGCCGGGGAGCTGTTTTTT. It codes for CASQGTGAAGELFF.

The chain has TRBV5-6 and TRBJ2-2; D is tentatively TRBD1 or TRBD2 (6 bases each). CDR3 length: 17 residues. Germline lookup yields CDR1 SGHDT and CDR2 YYEEEE. The ends were cut back, 1 base at V and 0 bases at J, with 13 bases in the middle. The CDR3 nucleotides are TGTGCCAGCAGCTTGCTCGCGGGACAAACGAACACCGGGGAGCTGTTTTTT. It yields the protein CASSLLAGQTNTGELFF.

The chain employs TRBV7-3 and TRBJ2-1; 12 positions match TRBD1. There are 17 residues in the CDR3. From germline, CDR1 is SGHTA and CDR2 FQGTGA. With 5 bases clipped from V and 8 bases from J, the junction kept 13 bases outside the gene matches. The CDR3 is CASSLLSRDRGHYEQFF. DNA for the CDR3: TGTGCCAGCAGCCTCCTCTCCCGGGACAGGGGGCACTATGAGCAGTTCTTC.

V usage is TRBV28 and J usage is TRBJ2-3; possibly TRBD2 for D (6 bases). The V gene lost 5 bases and the J gene lost 1 base, with 10 bases spanning the gap. Germline loops: CDR1 MDHEN, CDR2 SYDVKM. The CDR3 has 14 amino acids. In nucleotides, the CDR3 is TGTGCCAGCAGTCCCGGAGGGCGCACAGATACGCAGTATTTT. Translated, it gives CASSPGGRTDTQYF.

This clone was found once. This chain links TRBV20-1 with TRBJ1-1; no definite D call. The V end lost 6 bases, the J end lost 11 bases, and 10 bases lay between the germline ends. Germline V gene lookup returns CDR1 DFQATT and CDR2 SNEGSKA (reference sequence). CDR3 size: 9 residues. CDR3 DNA sequence: TGCAGTGCCGGTCACCCGGCTTTCTTT. This encodes CSAGHPAFF.

The chain carries TRBV7-8 and TRBJ2-3; 10 bases align to TRBD2. V trimming: 1 base; J trimming: 3 bases; junction bases outside the gene matches: 1. CDR1 is SGHVS, CDR2 FQNEAQ, per germline. The CDR3 has 15 amino acids. The CDR3 region is CASSLEAGGTDTQYF. CDR3 in DNA: TGTGCCAGCAGCTTAGAAGCGGGAGGGACAGATACGCAGTATTTT.

The chain links TRBV2 to TRBJ2-5, with D possibly TRBD2 on 6 matching bases. CDR1 is SNHLY and CDR2 is FYNNEI in the germline V gene. The CDR3 totals 13 residues. V gave up 4 bases and J gave up 4 bases, with 10 bases separating them. The CDR3 is CASSVGGPETQYF. CDR3 in DNA: TGTGCCAGCAGTGTTGGAGGGCCAGAGACCCAGTACTTC.

The rearrangement links TRBV5-1 to TRBJ1-1; 8 bases are shared with TRBD1. V shed 4 bases and J 7 bases; nucleotides not matched to a gene: 3. Germline V gene sequence: CDR1 SGHRS, CDR2 YFSETQ. The CDR3 has 12 amino acids. The CDR3 nucleotides read TGCGCCAGCAGCAAAGGACAGGGTGAAGCTTTCTTT. It codes for CASSKGQGEAFF. The full variable domain, in which reference TRBV5-1 and TRBJ1-1 provide the parts outside the CDR3, is KAGVTQTPRYLIKTRGQQVTLSCSPISGHRSVSWYQQTPGQGLQFLFEYFSETQRNKGNFPGRFSGRQFSNSRSEMNVSTLELGDSALYLCASSKGQGEAFFGQGTRLTVV.